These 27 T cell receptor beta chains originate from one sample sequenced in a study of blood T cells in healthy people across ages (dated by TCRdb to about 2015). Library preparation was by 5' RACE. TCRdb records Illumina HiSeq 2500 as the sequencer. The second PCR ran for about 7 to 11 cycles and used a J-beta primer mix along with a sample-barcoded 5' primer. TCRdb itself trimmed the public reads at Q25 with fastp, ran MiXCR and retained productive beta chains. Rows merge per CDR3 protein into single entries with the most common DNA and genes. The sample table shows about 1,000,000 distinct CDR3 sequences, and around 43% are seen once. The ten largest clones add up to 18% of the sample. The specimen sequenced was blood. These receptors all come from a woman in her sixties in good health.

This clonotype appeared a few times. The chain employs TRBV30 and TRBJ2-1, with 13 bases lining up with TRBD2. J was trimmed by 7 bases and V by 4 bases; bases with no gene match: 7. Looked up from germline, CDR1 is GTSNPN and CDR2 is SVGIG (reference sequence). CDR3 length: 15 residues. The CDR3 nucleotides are TGTGCCTGGAAACTAGCGGGAGGGCCATATAATGAGCAGTTCTTC. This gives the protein CAWKLAGGPYNEQFF.

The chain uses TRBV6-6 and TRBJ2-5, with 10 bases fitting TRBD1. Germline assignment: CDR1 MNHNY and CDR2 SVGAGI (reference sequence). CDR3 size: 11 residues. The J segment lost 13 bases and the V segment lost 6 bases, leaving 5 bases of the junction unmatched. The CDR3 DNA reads TGTGCCAGCAGGAACCGGGACAGGGGGTACTTC. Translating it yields CASRNRDRGYF.

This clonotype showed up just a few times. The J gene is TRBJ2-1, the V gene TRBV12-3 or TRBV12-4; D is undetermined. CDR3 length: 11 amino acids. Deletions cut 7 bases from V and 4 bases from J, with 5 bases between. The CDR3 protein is CASMEYNEQFF. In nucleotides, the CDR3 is TGTGCCAGCATGGAGTACAATGAGCAGTTCTTC.

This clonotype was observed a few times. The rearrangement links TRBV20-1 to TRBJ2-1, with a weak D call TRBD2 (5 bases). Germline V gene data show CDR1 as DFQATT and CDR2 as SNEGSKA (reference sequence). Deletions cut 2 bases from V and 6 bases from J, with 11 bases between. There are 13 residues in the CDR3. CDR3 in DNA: TGCAGTGCTAGACCGGTCGAGGGCAATGAGCAGTTCTTC. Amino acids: CSARPVEGNEQFF.

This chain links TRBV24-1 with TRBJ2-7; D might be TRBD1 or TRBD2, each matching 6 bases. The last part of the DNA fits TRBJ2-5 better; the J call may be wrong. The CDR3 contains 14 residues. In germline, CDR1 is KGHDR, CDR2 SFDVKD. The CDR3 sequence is CATSRWGAEETQYF. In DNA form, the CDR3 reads TGTGCCACCAGCCGTTGGGGGGCTGAGGAGACCCAGTACTTC.

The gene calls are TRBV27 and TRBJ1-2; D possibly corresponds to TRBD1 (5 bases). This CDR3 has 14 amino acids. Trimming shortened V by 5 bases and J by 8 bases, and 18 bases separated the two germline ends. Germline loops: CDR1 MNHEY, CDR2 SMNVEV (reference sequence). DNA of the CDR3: TGTGCCAGCAGTGTTGCCCGCATAGGGACGGGCTACACCTTC. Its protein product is CASSVARIGTGYTF.

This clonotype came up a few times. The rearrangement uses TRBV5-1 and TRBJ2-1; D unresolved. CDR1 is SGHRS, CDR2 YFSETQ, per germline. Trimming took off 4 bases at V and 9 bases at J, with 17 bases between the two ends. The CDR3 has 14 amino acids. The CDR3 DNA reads TGCGCCAGCAGCCCGCCGAGTACTCTGGGTGAGCAGTTCTTC. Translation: CASSPPSTLGEQFF.

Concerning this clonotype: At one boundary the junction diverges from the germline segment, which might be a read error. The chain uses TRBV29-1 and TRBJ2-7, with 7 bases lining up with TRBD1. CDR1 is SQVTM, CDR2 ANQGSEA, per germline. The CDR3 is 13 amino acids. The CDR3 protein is CGVAGGSAYEQYF. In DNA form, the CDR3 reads TGCGGCGTCGCAGGGGGTAGCGCCTACGAGCAGTACTTC.

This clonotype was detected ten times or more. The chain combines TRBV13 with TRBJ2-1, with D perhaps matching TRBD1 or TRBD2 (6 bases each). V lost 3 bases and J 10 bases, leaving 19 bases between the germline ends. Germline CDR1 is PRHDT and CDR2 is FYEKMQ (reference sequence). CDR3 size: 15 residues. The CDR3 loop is CASSLGIVGGREQFF. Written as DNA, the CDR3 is TGTGCCAGCAGCTTGGGGATCGTAGGGGGGAGAGAGCAGTTCTTC. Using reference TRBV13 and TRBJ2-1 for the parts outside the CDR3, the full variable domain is AAGVIQSPRHLIKEKRETATLKCYPIPRHDTVYWYQQGPGQDPQFLISFYEKMQSDKGSIPDRFSAQQFSDYHSELNMSSLELGDSALYFCASSLGIVGGREQFFGPGTRLTVL.

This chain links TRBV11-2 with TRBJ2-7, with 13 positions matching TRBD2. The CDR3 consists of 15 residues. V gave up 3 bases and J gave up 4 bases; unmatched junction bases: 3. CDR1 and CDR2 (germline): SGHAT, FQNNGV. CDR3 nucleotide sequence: TGTGCCAGCAGCTTTGGGACTAGCGGGGCTTACGAGCAGTACTTC. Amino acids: CASSFGTSGAYEQYF. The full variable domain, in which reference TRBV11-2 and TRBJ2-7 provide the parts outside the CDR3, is EAGVAQSPRYKIIEKRQSVAFWCNPISGHATLYWYQQILGQGPKLLIQFQNNGVVDDSQLPKDRFSAERLKGVDSTLKIQPAKLEDSAVYLCASSFGTSGAYEQYFGPGTRLTVT.

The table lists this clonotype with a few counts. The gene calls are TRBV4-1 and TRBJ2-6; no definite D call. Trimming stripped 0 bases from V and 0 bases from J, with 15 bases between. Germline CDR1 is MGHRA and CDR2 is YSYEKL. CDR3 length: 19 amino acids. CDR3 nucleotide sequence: TGCGCCAGCAGCCAAGAGGGCAGGCCTAAGAGCTCTGGGGCCAACGTCCTGACTTTC. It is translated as CASSQEGRPKSSGANVLTF.

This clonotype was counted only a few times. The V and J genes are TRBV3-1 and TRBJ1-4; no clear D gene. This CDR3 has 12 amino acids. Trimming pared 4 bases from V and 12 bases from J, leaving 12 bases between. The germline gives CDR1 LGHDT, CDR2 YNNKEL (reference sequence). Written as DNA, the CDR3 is TGTGCCAGCAGCCCACACGGCCGGGAACTGTTTTTT. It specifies CASSPHGRELFF.

CDR3 nucleotide sequence: TGCAGTGCTTACCGGGACTCAAACAATGAGCAGTTCTTC. This encodes CSAYRDSNNEQFF. The V and J genes are TRBV20-1 and TRBJ2-1; D possibly corresponds to TRBD2 (6 bases). This CDR3 has 13 residues. CDR1 is DFQATT, CDR2 SNEGSKA, per germline (reference sequence). Trimming took 5 bases from V and 5 from J, leaving 13 bases between them.

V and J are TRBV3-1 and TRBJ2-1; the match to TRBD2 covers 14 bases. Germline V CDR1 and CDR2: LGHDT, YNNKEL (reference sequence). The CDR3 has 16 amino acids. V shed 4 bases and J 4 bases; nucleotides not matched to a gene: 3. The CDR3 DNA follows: TGTGCCAGCAGCCTCCGGACTAGCGGGAGGTACAATGAGCAGTTCTTC. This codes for CASSLRTSGRYNEQFF.

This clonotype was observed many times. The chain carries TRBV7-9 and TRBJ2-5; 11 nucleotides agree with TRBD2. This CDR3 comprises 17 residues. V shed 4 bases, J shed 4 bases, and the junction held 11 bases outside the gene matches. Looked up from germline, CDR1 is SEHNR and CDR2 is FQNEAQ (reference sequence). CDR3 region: CASSSQRVAGGRETQYF. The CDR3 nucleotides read TGTGCCAGCAGCTCCCAAAGGGTAGCGGGAGGGCGAGAGACCCAGTACTTC.

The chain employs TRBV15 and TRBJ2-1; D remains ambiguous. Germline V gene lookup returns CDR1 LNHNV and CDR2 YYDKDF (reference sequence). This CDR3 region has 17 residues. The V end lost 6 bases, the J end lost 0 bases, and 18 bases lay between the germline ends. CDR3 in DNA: TGTGCCACCAGGGATGAACTACGGTCGGGCTCCTACAATGAGCAGTTCTTC. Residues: CATRDELRSGSYNEQFF.

CDR3 region: CAKRLGVAGGGEQFF. In DNA, the CDR3 is TGTGCCAAAAGACTAGGGGTAGCGGGAGGGGGTGAGCAGTTCTTC. The chain is built from TRBV21-1 and TRBJ2-1; TRBD2, as called in the table, went unchecked against the DNA. TRBV21-1 is termed a pseudogene. The CDR3 sequence is 15 residues long.

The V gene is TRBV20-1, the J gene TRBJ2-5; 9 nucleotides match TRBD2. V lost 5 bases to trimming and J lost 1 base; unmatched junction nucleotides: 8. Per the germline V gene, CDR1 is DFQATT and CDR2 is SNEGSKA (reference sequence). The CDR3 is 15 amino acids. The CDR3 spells CSAWDPGLAQETQYF. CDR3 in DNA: TGCAGTGCTTGGGACCCGGGACTAGCCCAAGAGACCCAGTACTTC.

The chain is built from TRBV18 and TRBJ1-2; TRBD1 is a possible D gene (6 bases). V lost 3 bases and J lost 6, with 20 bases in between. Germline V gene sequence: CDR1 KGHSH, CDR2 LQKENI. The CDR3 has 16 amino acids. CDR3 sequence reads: CASSPPDSLRHNGYTF. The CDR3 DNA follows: TGTGCCAGCTCACCCCCGGACAGTCTACGGCATAATGGCTACACCTTC.

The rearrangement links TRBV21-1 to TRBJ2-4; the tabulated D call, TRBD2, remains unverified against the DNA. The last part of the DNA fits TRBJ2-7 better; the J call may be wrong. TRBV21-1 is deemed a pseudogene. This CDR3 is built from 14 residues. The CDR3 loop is CASSEWEGRHEQYF. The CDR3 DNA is TGTGCCAGCAGCGAGTGGGAGGGCCGCCACGAGCAGTACTTC.

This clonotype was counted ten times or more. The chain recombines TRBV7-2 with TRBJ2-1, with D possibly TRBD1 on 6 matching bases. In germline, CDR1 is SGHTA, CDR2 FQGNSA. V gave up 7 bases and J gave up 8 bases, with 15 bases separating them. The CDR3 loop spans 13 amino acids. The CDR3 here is CASTWPGDDEQFF. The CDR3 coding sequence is TGTGCCAGCACCTGGCCAGGGGACGATGAGCAGTTCTTC.

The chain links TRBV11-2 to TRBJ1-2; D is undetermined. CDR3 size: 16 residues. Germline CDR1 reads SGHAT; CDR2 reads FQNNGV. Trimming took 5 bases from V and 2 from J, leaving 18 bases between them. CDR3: CASSPTFGAENYGYTF. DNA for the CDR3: TGTGCCAGCAGCCCAACCTTCGGCGCGGAGAACTATGGCTACACCTTC.

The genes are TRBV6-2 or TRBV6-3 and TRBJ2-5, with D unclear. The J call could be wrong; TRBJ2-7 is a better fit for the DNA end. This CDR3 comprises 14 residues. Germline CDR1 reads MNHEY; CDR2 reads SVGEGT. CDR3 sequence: CASSYLRERHEQYF. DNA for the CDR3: TGTGCCAGCAGTTACTTGCGAGAGCGCCACGAGCAGTACTTC.

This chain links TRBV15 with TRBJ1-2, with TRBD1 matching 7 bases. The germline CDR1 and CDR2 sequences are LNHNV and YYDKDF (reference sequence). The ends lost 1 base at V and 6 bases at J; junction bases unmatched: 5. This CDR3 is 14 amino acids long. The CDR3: CATSRGGGEDGYTF. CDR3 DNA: TGTGCCACCAGCAGAGGAGGGGGCGAAGATGGCTACACCTTC.

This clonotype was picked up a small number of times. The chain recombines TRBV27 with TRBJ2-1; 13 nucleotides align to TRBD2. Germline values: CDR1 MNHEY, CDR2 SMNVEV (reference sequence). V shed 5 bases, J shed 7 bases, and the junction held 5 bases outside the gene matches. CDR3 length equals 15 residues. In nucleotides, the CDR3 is TGTGCCAGCAGTGCCTCGGGACTAGCGGGAAATGAGCAGTTCTTC. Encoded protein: CASSASGLAGNEQFF.

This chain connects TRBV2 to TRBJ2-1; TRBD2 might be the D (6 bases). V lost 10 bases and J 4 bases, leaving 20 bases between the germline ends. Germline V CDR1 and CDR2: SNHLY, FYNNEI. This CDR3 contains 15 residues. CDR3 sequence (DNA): TGTGCCATCCATCTCTATAGCGGTAAGTACAATGAGCAGTTCTTC. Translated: CAIHLYSGKYNEQFF.

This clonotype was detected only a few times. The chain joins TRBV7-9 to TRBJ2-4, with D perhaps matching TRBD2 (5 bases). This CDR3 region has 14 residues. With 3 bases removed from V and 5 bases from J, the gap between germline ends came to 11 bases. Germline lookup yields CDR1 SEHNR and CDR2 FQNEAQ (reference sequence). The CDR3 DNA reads TGTGCCAGCAGCTTCTCGGACGGGGAAAACATTCAGTACTTC. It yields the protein CASSFSDGENIQYF.